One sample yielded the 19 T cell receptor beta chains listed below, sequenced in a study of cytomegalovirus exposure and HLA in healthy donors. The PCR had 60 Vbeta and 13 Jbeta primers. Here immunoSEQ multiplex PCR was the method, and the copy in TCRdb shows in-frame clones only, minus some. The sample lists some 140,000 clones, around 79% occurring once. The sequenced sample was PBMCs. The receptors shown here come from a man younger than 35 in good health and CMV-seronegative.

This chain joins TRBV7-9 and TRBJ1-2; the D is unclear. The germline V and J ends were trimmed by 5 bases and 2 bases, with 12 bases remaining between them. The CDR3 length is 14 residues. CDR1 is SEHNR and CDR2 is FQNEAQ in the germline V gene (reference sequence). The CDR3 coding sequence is TGTGCCAGCAGCCCAGGTGGTCTGAACTATGGCTACACCTTC. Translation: CASSPGGLNYGYTF.

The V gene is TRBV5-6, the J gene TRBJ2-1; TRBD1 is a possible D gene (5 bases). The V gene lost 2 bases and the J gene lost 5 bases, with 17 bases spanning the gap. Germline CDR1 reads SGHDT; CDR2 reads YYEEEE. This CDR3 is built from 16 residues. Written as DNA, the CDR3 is TGTGCCAGCAGCTTTGGCAGGGCCTCATTCAACAATGAGCAGTTCTTC. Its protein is CASSFGRASFNNEQFF.

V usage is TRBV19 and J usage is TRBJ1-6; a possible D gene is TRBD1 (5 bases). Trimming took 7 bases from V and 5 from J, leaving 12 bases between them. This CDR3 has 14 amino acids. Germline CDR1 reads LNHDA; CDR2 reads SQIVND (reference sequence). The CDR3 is CASNKDRDNSPLHF. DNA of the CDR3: TGTGCCAGTAACAAAGACAGAGATAATTCACCCCTCCACTTT.

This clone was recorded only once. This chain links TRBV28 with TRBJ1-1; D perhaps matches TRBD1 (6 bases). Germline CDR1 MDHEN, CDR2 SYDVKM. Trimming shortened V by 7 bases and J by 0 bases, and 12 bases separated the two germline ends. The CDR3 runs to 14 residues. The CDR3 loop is CASMTGAMNTEAFF. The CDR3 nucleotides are TGTGCCAGCATGACAGGCGCTATGAACACTGAAGCTTTCTTT.

DNA for the CDR3: TGTGCCAGCAGCCACGGGGACTACAATGAGCAGTTCTTC. Translating gives CASSHGDYNEQFF. V and J are TRBV6-5 and TRBJ2-1; D possibly corresponds to TRBD2 (5 bases). With 6 bases removed from V and 3 bases from J, the gap between germline ends came to 9 bases. Per germline, CDR1 MNHEY and CDR2 SVGAGI. The CDR3 sequence is 13 residues long.

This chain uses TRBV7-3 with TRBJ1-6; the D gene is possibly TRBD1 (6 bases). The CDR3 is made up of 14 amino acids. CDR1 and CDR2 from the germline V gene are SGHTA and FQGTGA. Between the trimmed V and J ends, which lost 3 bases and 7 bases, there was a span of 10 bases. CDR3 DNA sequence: TGTGCCAGCAGCTTGACAGGACGGAATTCACCCCTCCACTTT. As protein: CASSLTGRNSPLHF.

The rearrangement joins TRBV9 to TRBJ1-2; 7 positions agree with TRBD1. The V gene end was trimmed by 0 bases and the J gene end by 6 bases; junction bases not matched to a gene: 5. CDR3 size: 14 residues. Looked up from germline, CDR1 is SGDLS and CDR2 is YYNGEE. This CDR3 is CASSVADRHHGYTF. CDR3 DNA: TGTGCCAGCAGCGTAGCGGACAGGCATCATGGCTACACCTTC.

The CDR3 bases are TGTGCCAGCAGCTTACAGACAGGTCACAATGAGCAGTTCTTC. As protein: CASSLQTGHNEQFF. This chain uses TRBV11-2 with TRBJ2-1, with D perhaps TRBD1 (6 bases). The germline gives CDR1 SGHAT, CDR2 FQNNGV. The CDR3 spans 14 residues. V lost 2 bases and J 5 bases, leaving 10 bases between the germline ends.

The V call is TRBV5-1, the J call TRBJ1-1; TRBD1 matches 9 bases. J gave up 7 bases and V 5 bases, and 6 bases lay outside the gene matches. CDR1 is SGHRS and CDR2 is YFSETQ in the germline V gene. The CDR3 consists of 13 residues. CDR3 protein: CASRLQGAIEAFF. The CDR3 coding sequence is TGCGCCAGCAGGCTACAGGGGGCGATTGAAGCTTTCTTT.

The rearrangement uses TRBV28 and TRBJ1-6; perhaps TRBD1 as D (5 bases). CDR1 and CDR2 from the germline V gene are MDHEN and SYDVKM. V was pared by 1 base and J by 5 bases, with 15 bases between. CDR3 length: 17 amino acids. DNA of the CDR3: TGTGCCAGCAGTTTATTCGGAGGGGCACCCAATAATTCACCCCTCCACTTT. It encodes CASSLFGGAPNNSPLHF. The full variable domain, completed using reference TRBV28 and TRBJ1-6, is DVKVTQSSRYLVKRTGEKVFLECVQDMDHENMFWYRQDPGLGLRLIYFSYDVKMKEKGDIPEGYSVSREKKERFSLILESASTNQTSMYLCASSLFGGAPNNSPLHFGNGTRLTVT.

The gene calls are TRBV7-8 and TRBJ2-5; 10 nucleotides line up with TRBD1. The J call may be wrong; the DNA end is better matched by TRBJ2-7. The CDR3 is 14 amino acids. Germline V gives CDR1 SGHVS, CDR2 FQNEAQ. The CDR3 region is CASSERTGGYEQYF. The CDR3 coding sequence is TGTGCCAGCAGCGAAAGGACAGGGGGTTACGAGCAGTACTTC.

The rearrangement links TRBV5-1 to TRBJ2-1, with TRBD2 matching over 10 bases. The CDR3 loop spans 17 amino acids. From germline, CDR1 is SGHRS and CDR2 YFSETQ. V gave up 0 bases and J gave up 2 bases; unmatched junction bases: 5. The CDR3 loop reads CASSLAYSGGTYNEQFF. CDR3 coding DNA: TGCGCCAGCAGCTTGGCCTATAGCGGGGGGACCTACAATGAGCAGTTCTTC.

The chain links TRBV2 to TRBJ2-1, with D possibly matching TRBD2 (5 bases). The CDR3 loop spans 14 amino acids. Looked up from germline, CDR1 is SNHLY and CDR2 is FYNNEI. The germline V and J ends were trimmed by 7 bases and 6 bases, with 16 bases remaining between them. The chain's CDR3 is CASTPRERLNEQFF. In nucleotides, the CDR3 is TGTGCCAGCACCCCGAGGGAGAGGCTCAATGAGCAGTTCTTC.

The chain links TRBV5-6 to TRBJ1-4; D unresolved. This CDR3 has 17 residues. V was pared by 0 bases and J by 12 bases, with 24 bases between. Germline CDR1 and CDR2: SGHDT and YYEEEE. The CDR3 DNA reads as TGTGCCAGCAGCTTGGGCGGTTTTGGAAGCAATGAAAAAGAACTGTTTTTT. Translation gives CASSLGGFGSNEKELFF.

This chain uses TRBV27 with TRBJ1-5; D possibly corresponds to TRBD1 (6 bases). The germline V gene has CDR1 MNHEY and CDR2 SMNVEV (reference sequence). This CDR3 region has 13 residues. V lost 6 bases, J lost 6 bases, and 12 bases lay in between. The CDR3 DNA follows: TGTGCCAGCAGCTCGAACAGGGTTCAGCCCCAGCATTTT. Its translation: CASSSNRVQPQHF.

CDR3 loop: CASSPLGTSGADTGELFF. The DNA for the CDR3 is TGTGCCAGCTCACCACTGGGGACTAGCGGGGCGGACACCGGGGAGCTGTTTTTT. The chain employs TRBV18 and TRBJ2-2, with TRBD2 matching 13 bases. CDR1 and CDR2 (germline): KGHSH, LQKENI. Losses at the gene ends were 1 base for V and 3 bases for J; bases not matched to a gene: 5. This CDR3 has 18 residues.

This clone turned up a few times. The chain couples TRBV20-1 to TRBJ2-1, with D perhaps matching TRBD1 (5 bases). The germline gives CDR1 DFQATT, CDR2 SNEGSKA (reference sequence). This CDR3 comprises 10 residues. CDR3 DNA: TGCACCCCCCCAGGGCCAGGCGCGTTCTTC. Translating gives CTPPGPGAFF.

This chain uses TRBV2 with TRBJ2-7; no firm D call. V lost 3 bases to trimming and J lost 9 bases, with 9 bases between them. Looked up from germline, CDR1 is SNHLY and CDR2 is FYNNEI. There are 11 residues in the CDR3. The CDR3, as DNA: TGTGCCAGCAGTGATTTGTGGTGGCAGTACGTC. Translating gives CASSDLWWQYV.

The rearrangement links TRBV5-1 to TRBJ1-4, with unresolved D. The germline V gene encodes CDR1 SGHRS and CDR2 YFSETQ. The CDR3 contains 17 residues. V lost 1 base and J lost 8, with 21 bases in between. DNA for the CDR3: TGCGCCAGCAGCTTGCCTCTGCTGGGCAGCGGTGCAGAAAAACTGTTTTTT. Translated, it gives CASSLPLLGSGAEKLFF.